These T cell receptor beta chains were read from a single sample in a study of T cells in localized non-small cell lung cancer. Some clones are missing from TCRdb's copy, which holds only in-frame ones; the method was immunoSEQ multiplex PCR. The data show 50,000 to 65,000 clones, roughly 80% seen once. Sequenced here: PBMCs, sampled before any cancer treatment. These receptors were taken from a man between 40 and 70 years old with stage II lung adenocarcinoma. Each CDR3 is given with its conserved first and last residue. A D gene is named only where the DNA matches it firmly.

j_gene: TRBJ1-5
v_gene: TRBV5-4
d_gene: .
CDR3aa: CASSAGTAWNQPQHF

j_gene: TRBJ2-7
v_gene: TRBV4-1
d_gene: .
CDR3aa: CASSQDRRGDYEQYF

j_gene: TRBJ2-3
v_gene: TRBV9
d_gene: TRBD2
CDR3aa: CASSPTGSGSPWTDTQYF

j_gene: TRBJ1-1
v_gene: TRBV6-5
d_gene: .
CDR3aa: CASSSSGGEAFF

j_gene: TRBJ1-4
v_gene: TRBV25-1
d_gene: .
CDR3aa: CASNQGTNEKLFF

j_gene: TRBJ2-1
v_gene: TRBV27
d_gene: .
CDR3aa: CASSLGQSYNEQFF

j_gene: TRBJ1-1
v_gene: TRBV19
d_gene: .
CDR3aa: CASIRLNTEAFF

j_gene: TRBJ1-1
v_gene: TRBV14
d_gene: TRBD1
CDR3aa: CASSLDRVTEAFF

j_gene: TRBJ2-7
v_gene: TRBV29-1
d_gene: .
CDR3aa: CSVAGQSYEQYF

j_gene: TRBJ2-5
v_gene: TRBV14
d_gene: .
CDR3aa: CASSQAMGRQETQYF

j_gene: TRBJ2-2
v_gene: TRBV15
d_gene: .
CDR3aa: CATSRDRGVPGELFF

j_gene: TRBJ2-5
v_gene: TRBV10-3
d_gene: TRBD2
CDR3aa: CAISETARSGRVQETQYF

j_gene: TRBJ2-7
v_gene: TRBV11-3
d_gene: .
CDR3aa: CASSLDWDYEQYF

j_gene: TRBJ1-2
v_gene: TRBV11-2
d_gene: .
CDR3aa: CASSGTRRRSQEGYTF

j_gene: TRBJ2-1
v_gene: TRBV7-3
d_gene: .
CDR3aa: CASSLSGTGNNEQFF

j_gene: TRBJ2-1
v_gene: TRBV7-8
d_gene: .
CDR3aa: CASTRGNYNEQFF

j_gene: TRBJ2-5
v_gene: TRBV4-3
d_gene: TRBD1
CDR3aa: CASSQASGTGAETQYF

j_gene: TRBJ1-4
v_gene: TRBV29-1
d_gene: .
CDR3aa: CSVGDGGNEKLFF

j_gene: TRBJ2-5
v_gene: TRBV7-8
d_gene: .
CDR3aa: CASSSRSGSNPTQYF

j_gene: TRBJ1-6
v_gene: TRBV7-2
d_gene: .
CDR3aa: CASSLVFSNNSPLHF

j_gene: TRBJ1-2
v_gene: TRBV10-3
d_gene: .
CDR3aa: CAITGRNNYGYTF

j_gene: TRBJ1-1
v_gene: TRBV25-1
d_gene: .
CDR3aa: CASGGGGTTEAFF

j_gene: TRBJ2-3
v_gene: TRBV11-2
d_gene: TRBD2
CDR3aa: CASSLAGGPPDTQYF

j_gene: TRBJ2-7
v_gene: TRBV30
d_gene: TRBD1
CDR3aa: CAWSAPPGQGTYEQYF

j_gene: TRBJ2-5
v_gene: TRBV5-1
d_gene: .
CDR3aa: CASSDLNTLGEQETQYF

j_gene: TRBJ2-2
v_gene: TRBV4-2
d_gene: TRBD2
CDR3aa: CASSHPPGTSLGELFF

j_gene: TRBJ2-7
v_gene: TRBV7-9
d_gene: .
CDR3aa: CASSLTGNHEQYF

j_gene: TRBJ1-1
v_gene: TRBV19
d_gene: .
CDR3aa: CASSADTWTEAFF

j_gene: TRBJ1-3
v_gene: TRBV7-3
d_gene: .
CDR3aa: CASSLENVAGNTIYF

j_gene: TRBJ2-1
v_gene: TRBV11-3
d_gene: .
CDR3aa: CASSPQQGSYNEQFF

j_gene: TRBJ2-3
v_gene: TRBV11-3
d_gene: TRBD2
CDR3aa: CASSLTSGLTDTQYF

j_gene: TRBJ1-2
v_gene: TRBV2
d_gene: TRBD1
CDR3aa: CASSDTTGWDYGYTF

j_gene: TRBJ2-5
v_gene: TRBV7-2
d_gene: TRBD1
CDR3aa: CASSPIGQVLRETQYF

j_gene: TRBJ1-2
v_gene: TRBV6-1
d_gene: TRBD1
CDR3aa: CATADRVYGYTF

j_gene: TRBJ1-5
v_gene: TRBV7-2
d_gene: .
CDR3aa: CASSQGHGAGQPQHF

j_gene: TRBJ1-5
v_gene: TRBV6-1
d_gene: TRBD1
CDR3aa: CASSGTGGDQPQHF

j_gene: TRBJ2-7
v_gene: TRBV27
d_gene: .
CDR3aa: CASSPGGPGAPYEQYF

j_gene: TRBJ2-3
v_gene: TRBV7-2
d_gene: TRBD2
CDR3aa: CASSLLAGLSDTQYF

j_gene: TRBJ2-2
v_gene: TRBV23-1
d_gene: .
CDR3aa: CACRRPGPGELFF

j_gene: TRBJ1-2
v_gene: TRBV9
d_gene: TRBD1
CDR3aa: CASSSAAGTGSYGYTF

j_gene: TRBJ1-3
v_gene: TRBV30
d_gene: .
CDR3aa: CAGWRGNTIYF

j_gene: TRBJ2-7
v_gene: TRBV5-1
d_gene: TRBD1
CDR3aa: CASSLEGATYEQYF

j_gene: TRBJ2-7
v_gene: TRBV30
d_gene: TRBD2
CDR3aa: CAWSVGTSGPYEQYF

j_gene: TRBJ2-7
v_gene: TRBV7-2
d_gene: .
CDR3aa: CASSLAPRSSYEQYF

j_gene: TRBJ2-7
v_gene: TRBV7-9
d_gene: .
CDR3aa: CASSLNRVTYEQYF

j_gene: TRBJ1-5
v_gene: TRBV7-2
d_gene: .
CDR3aa: CASSLRPGLRDSNQPQHF

j_gene: TRBJ2-7
v_gene: TRBV6-6
d_gene: TRBD2
CDR3aa: CASSRPGLAGYEQYF

j_gene: TRBJ1-1
v_gene: TRBV4-3
d_gene: .
CDR3aa: CASSQGSGTEAFF

j_gene: TRBJ1-3
v_gene: TRBV29-1
d_gene: .
CDR3aa: CSVELGGNTIYF

j_gene: TRBJ2-7
v_gene: TRBV29-1
d_gene: .
CDR3aa: CSAGGSTTSYEQYF

j_gene: TRBJ1-3
v_gene: TRBV6-5
d_gene: .
CDR3aa: CASSRGDSGNTIYF

j_gene: TRBJ2-5
v_gene: TRBV2
d_gene: TRBD1
CDR3aa: CASSYTGVPQETQYF

j_gene: TRBJ1-3
v_gene: TRBV5-1
d_gene: .
CDR3aa: CASSLTGTGNTIYF

j_gene: TRBJ2-2
v_gene: TRBV30
d_gene: .
CDR3aa: CAWNRNTGELFF

j_gene: TRBJ1-1
v_gene: TRBV29-1
d_gene: TRBD1
CDR3aa: CSVVRETGGRNAFF

j_gene: TRBJ1-5
v_gene: TRBV11-2
d_gene: .
CDR3aa: CASSLDLPNQPQHF

j_gene: TRBJ2-3
v_gene: TRBV6-5
d_gene: .
CDR3aa: CASSWTGTGNTDTQYF

j_gene: TRBJ1-1
v_gene: TRBV29-1
d_gene: .
CDR3aa: CSVDGQANTEAFF

j_gene: TRBJ2-7
v_gene: TRBV2
d_gene: TRBD1
CDR3aa: CASSATGRSYEQYF

j_gene: TRBJ2-7
v_gene: TRBV9
d_gene: .
CDR3aa: CASSRGGQALSYEQYF